This T cell receptor beta chain was identified during a study of shared clonotypes between healthy human individuals. The study's findings and limits: Estimated richness values were generally larger in naive subsets than in memory subsets. Roughly 5% of naive CD4 clonotypes were common to a few donors. Generation probabilities of non-shared clonotypes were lower (relative to those shared by all four donors).

With respect to this clone: The antigen remains undetermined.

CDR3 length equals 15 residues. The germline gives CDR1 ENHRY, CDR2 SYGVKD. After removal of 6 bases from V and 3 bases from J, the junction contained 8 bases not matched to a gene. Assay used: immunoSEQ multiplex PCR; TCRdb lists only in-frame clones, some missing. This table holds hundreds of thousands of clones, less than 80% found once. V usage is TRBV10-3 and J usage is TRBJ2-1, with 7 bases that match TRBD2. The TCR was taken from a woman aged 30 to 39 in good health. Material: memory CD4+ T cells sorted from blood. Subset of the sample: CD45RA-negative fraction. CDR3 coding DNA: TGTGCCATCAGAACCGCGGGGGTTAACTACAATGAGCAGTTCTTC. The encoded protein is CAIRTAGVNYNEQFF.